Shown below are 11 T cell receptor beta chains from a single sample sequenced in a study of cytomegalovirus exposure and HLA in healthy donors. Libraries were prepared by immunoSEQ multiplex PCR; TCRdb keeps only in-frame clonotypes and omits some of them. The sample lists 160,000 or so clones; approximately 84% were seen once. Sequencing was performed on PBMCs. These receptor sequences come from a man aged 25 to 40 in good health and CMV-seropositive.

The gene calls are TRBV7-3 and TRBJ2-7, with TRBD1 as a possible D gene (6 bases). The CDR3 length is 12 residues. Trimming took 5 bases from V and 4 from J, leaving 9 bases between them. Germline assignment: CDR1 SGHTA and CDR2 FQGTGA. CDR3 in amino acids: CASSPTGYEQYF. The CDR3 nucleotides are TGTGCCAGCAGCCCCACAGGGTACGAGCAGTACTTC.

This clone was picked up one time. The chain has TRBV4-3 and TRBJ2-1; D is perhaps TRBD2 (5 bases). The CDR3 extends over 13 amino acids. From germline, CDR1 is LGHNA and CDR2 YSLEER. Trimming removed 0 bases at V and 13 bases at J, with 13 bases between. As DNA, the CDR3 is TGCGCCAGCAGCCAAGACCCCCTGAGGGCACAGTTCTTC. Translated, it gives CASSQDPLRAQFF.

This sequence joins TRBV6-4 and TRBJ1-1, with D unresolved. V was clipped by 5 bases and J by 7 bases, with 17 bases between them. The CDR3 is 14 residues long. Germline lookup yields CDR1 MRHNA and CDR2 SNTAGT. The CDR3 protein is CASSFWHKSVEAFF. DNA of the CDR3: TGTGCCAGCAGTTTTTGGCATAAGAGCGTTGAAGCTTTCTTT.

The table lists this clone with a count of one. V is TRBV9 and J is TRBJ2-1; the D gene is possibly TRBD1 (7 bases). The germline V gene has CDR1 SGDLS and CDR2 YYNGEE. The CDR3 totals 14 residues. V was clipped by 5 bases and J by 3 bases, with 12 bases between them. The chain's CDR3 is CASSRQGLYNEQFF. DNA of the CDR3: TGTGCCAGCAGTCGACAGGGACTCTACAATGAGCAGTTCTTC.

The gene calls are TRBV6-4 and TRBJ2-5; 8 bases agree with TRBD2. Germline V gene data show CDR1 as MRHNA and CDR2 as SNTAGT. V shed 2 bases and J 0 bases; nucleotides not matched to a gene: 8. This CDR3 spans 17 amino acids. CDR3 protein: CASSDPAGGGHQETQYF. In DNA, the CDR3 is TGTGCCAGCAGTGACCCGGCCGGCGGGGGGCACCAAGAGACCCAGTACTTC.

Points on this clone: Sequence at one end of the junction differs from germline and may be a read error. This chain connects TRBV4-1 to TRBJ2-1; a weak D match, TRBD1 (7 bases). CDR1 and CDR2 from the germline V gene are MGHRA and YSYEKL. The CDR3 covers 13 residues. CDR3 in amino acids: CASSQLRGADRVF. The CDR3 DNA sequence: TGCGCCAGCAGCCAATTGAGGGGGGCTGACAGGGTCTTC.

The chain uses TRBV19 and TRBJ2-3, with 8 bases matching TRBD2. J lost 1 base, V lost 7 bases, and 10 bases had no gene match. Looked up from germline, CDR1 is LNHDA and CDR2 is SQIVND (reference sequence). The CDR3 contains 16 residues. CDR3 sequence: CASTPRGREGTDTQYF. CDR3 DNA: TGTGCCAGTACCCCAAGAGGGCGGGAGGGCACAGATACGCAGTATTTT.

The chain links TRBV27 to TRBJ2-7; tentatively, D is TRBD1 (6 bases). CDR3 size: 15 residues. V lost 5 bases to trimming and J lost 3 bases, with 17 bases between them. From germline, CDR1 is MNHEY and CDR2 SMNVEV (reference sequence). CDR3 sequence reads: CASSSYLGDIYEQYF. The CDR3, as DNA: TGTGCCAGCAGTAGCTACCTAGGGGACATCTACGAGCAGTACTTC.

This chain connects TRBV5-1 to TRBJ2-1; TRBD2 matches 11 bases. This CDR3 has 19 amino acids. The trim removed 1 base at V and 0 bases at J, leaving 9 bases unmatched. Germline-derived CDR1 and CDR2 are SGHRS and YFSETQ. The DNA for the CDR3 is TGCGCCAGCAGCTTGCATCGGGCTAGCGGGAGGAACTCCTACAATGAGCAGTTCTTC. It codes for CASSLHRASGRNSYNEQFF. Full variable domain (rest looked up from reference TRBV5-1 and TRBJ2-1): KAGVTQTPRYLIKTRGQQVTLSCSPISGHRSVSWYQQTPGQGLQFLFEYFSETQRNKGNFPGRFSGRQFSNSRSEMNVSTLELGDSALYLCASSLHRASGRNSYNEQFFGPGTRLTVL.

The chain has TRBV7-9 and TRBJ2-3, with D perhaps matching TRBD2 (5 bases). The germline V and J ends were trimmed by 6 bases and 10 bases, with 26 bases remaining between them. Germline CDR1 is SEHNR and CDR2 is FQNEAQ (reference sequence). The CDR3 covers 16 residues. This chain's CDR3 is CASRTPGSSRDAAQYF. In DNA, the CDR3 is TGTGCCAGCAGGACTCCGGGATCCAGTCGGGATGCGGCGCAGTATTTT.

The chain employs TRBV9 and TRBJ1-5; 7 bases align to TRBD1. Germline V gives CDR1 SGDLS, CDR2 YYNGEE. Trimming removed 1 base from V and 6 bases from J; junction bases left unmatched: 19. The CDR3 sequence is 19 residues long. The CDR3 nucleotides are TGTGCCAGCAGCGTAAACACAGGGGAGCCCATAACAAATGGTCAGCCCCAGCATTTT. This sequence encodes CASSVNTGEPITNGQPQHF.